The 18 T cell receptor beta chains presented below share a single source sample, sequenced in a study of CXCR3-negative and CXCR3-positive naive CD8 T cells. With UMI labels, 5' RACE was used to prepare the TRB cDNA libraries. TCRdb re-called the 5' RACE reads; one entry per CDR3 protein, DNA not given. This listing includes more than 45,000 distinct CDR3 sequences. The sample was memory CD8+ T cells from blood. These receptors came from a human donor in good health. Some clones in this sample may be carry-over from other donors' samples.

The chain combines TRBV28 with TRBJ2-1. The CDR3 spans 14 residues. The germline V gene encodes CDR1 MDHEN and CDR2 SYDVKM. CDR3 region: CASSFLAAYNEQFF.

The chain recombines TRBV7-6 with TRBJ2-7; the TRBD1 assignment by TCRdb is unverifiable without DNA. The germline V gene encodes CDR1 SGHVS and CDR2 FNYEAQ. CDR3 length: 18 residues. Here the CDR3 reads CASSPWDTRDRHAYEQYF.

The gene calls are TRBV20-1 and TRBJ1-2; TCRdb lists TRBD1, though no DNA is available to test this call. CDR1 and CDR2 from the germline V gene are DFQATT and SNEGSKA (reference sequence). The CDR3 sequence is 11 residues long. This CDR3 reads CSVGSPEGYTF.

The CDR3 spells CATWSLVETQYF. The J gene is TRBJ2-5, the V gene TRBV7-9. CDR1 is SEHNR, CDR2 FQNEAQ, per germline (reference sequence). This CDR3 region has 12 residues.

This CDR3 reads CAISESITNGLTSGYNEQFF. V usage is TRBV10-3 and J usage is TRBJ2-1; as DNA is missing, the TRBD2 call by TCRdb cannot be tested. The CDR3 sequence is 20 residues long. Germline V lookup: CDR1 ENHRY, CDR2 SYGVKD.

This chain's CDR3 is CASSAGLAGGPETQYF. This chain uses TRBV6-1 with TRBJ2-5; TCRdb's D call, TRBD2, is unchecked because there is no DNA. The germline gives CDR1 MNHNS, CDR2 SASEGT. The CDR3 loop spans 16 amino acids.

This rearrangement joins TRBV6-6 to TRBJ1-6; lacking DNA, the TRBD1 call made by TCRdb goes unchecked. CDR1 is MNHNY and CDR2 is SVGAGI in the germline V gene (reference sequence). The CDR3 consists of 15 residues. CDR3 sequence reads: CASSPDLSNNSPLHF.

V is TRBV7-8 and J is TRBJ1-1. The CDR3 loop spans 17 amino acids. Germline V CDR1 and CDR2: SGHVS, FQNEAQ. CDR3 loop: CASSLMGGRGGDTEAFF.

The genes are TRBV20-1 and TRBJ1-5. The germline V gene encodes CDR1 DFQATT and CDR2 SNEGSKA (reference sequence). This CDR3 has 15 residues. Here the CDR3 reads CSATDPAGSNQPQHF.

The chain uses TRBV5-1 and TRBJ2-2; TCRdb names TRBD1, which stays unverified in the absence of DNA. The CDR3 sequence is 15 residues long. Germline CDR1 is SGHRS and CDR2 is YFSETQ. The CDR3 loop reads CASSGGQTNTGELFF.

CDR3 protein: CSVEEAGRDPKRSYNEQFF. This sequence joins TRBV29-1 and TRBJ2-1; TCRdb picks TRBD2, but there is no DNA to check that call. The CDR3 sequence is 19 residues long. Per germline, CDR1 SQVTM and CDR2 ANQGSEA.

The J gene is TRBJ1-5, the V gene TRBV12-3 or TRBV12-4. The CDR3 length is 16 residues. CDR3 region: CASSLGGPRSGQPQHF.

This chain links TRBV6-2 or TRBV6-3 with TRBJ1-5; the D call from TCRdb, TRBD1, cannot be confirmed without DNA. CDR3 length: 16 amino acids. Per the germline V gene, CDR1 is MNHEY and CDR2 is SVGEGT. The CDR3 spells CASSPEQEYSNQPQHF.

J is TRBJ2-1 and V is TRBV20-1; no DNA is available, so the TRBD1 call from TCRdb remains unchecked. In germline, CDR1 is DFQATT, CDR2 SNEGSKA (reference sequence). This CDR3 region has 17 residues. CDR3 loop: CSARDHGAVVNYNEQFF.

The genes are TRBV7-9 and TRBJ2-1; absent DNA, TCRdb's TRBD2 call cannot be checked. Germline lookup yields CDR1 SEHNR and CDR2 FQNEAQ (reference sequence). This CDR3 comprises 17 residues. The CDR3 reads CASSLASGTSGIDEQFF.

The V call is TRBV20-1, the J call TRBJ2-7; TCRdb selects TRBD2, and the lack of DNA leaves this call unchecked. Germline lookup yields CDR1 DFQATT and CDR2 SNEGSKA (reference sequence). This CDR3 is 19 amino acids long. This chain's CDR3 is CSARDPGLAGGLSSYEQYF.

The genes are TRBV29-1 and TRBJ2-7. The CDR3 is made up of 11 amino acids. Germline V gene data show CDR1 as SQVTM and CDR2 as ANQGSEA. The CDR3 sequence is CSVDTNYEQYF.

The chain employs TRBV28 and TRBJ2-5; TCRdb indicates TRBD2, and absent DNA this call remains unverified. CDR3 length: 17 amino acids. CDR1 and CDR2 (germline): MDHEN, SYDVKM. The chain's CDR3 is CASSLGLAGATQETQYF.